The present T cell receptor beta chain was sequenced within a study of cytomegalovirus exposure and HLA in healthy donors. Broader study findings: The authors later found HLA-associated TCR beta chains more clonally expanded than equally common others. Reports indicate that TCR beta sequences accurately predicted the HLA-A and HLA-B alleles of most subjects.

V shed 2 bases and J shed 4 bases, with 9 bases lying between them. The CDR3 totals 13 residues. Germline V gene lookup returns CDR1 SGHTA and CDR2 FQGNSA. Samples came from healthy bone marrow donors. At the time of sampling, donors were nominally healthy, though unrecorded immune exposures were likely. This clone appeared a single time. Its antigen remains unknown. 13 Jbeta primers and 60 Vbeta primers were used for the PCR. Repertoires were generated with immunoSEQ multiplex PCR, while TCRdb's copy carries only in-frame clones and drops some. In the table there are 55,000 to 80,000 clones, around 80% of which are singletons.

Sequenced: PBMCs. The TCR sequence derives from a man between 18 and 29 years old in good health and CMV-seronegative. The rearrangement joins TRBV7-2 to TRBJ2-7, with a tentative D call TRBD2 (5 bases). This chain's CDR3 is CASSLNAGYEQYF. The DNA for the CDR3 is TGTGCCAGCAGCTTAAACGCGGGTTACGAGCAGTACTTC.